The 23 T cell receptor beta chains given below trace back to one sample, sequenced in a study of T cell changes during pregnancy in multiple sclerosis. The table came from immunoSEQ multiplex PCR; TCRdb's copy has only in-frame clones and leaves some out. The sample holds some 52,000 clones; about 92% are singletons and the top ten take 0.25%. The sequenced sample was CD4+ T cells from peripheral blood mononuclear cells, obtained in the third trimester of pregnancy. All receptors derive from a female donor with multiple sclerosis, enrolled in a pregnancy study.

The V and J genes are TRBV30 and TRBJ2-7; a weak D match, TRBD2 (6 bases). With 2 bases removed from V and 6 bases from J, the gap between germline ends came to 20 bases. Germline values: CDR1 GTSNPN, CDR2 SVGIG (reference sequence). This CDR3 has 15 residues. The CDR3 DNA reads as TGTGCCTGGAGTAGAATCGCGCGGGGCCCACTCGAGCAGTACTTC. Translating it yields CAWSRIARGPLEQYF.

The gene calls are TRBV19 and TRBJ1-4, with D perhaps TRBD1 (5 bases). The V and J ends lost 7 bases and 4 bases respectively, with 13 bases between them. The germline gives CDR1 LNHDA, CDR2 SQIVND (reference sequence). The CDR3 extends over 14 amino acids. This chain's CDR3 is CASIRTGGNEKLFF. CDR3 coding DNA: TGTGCCAGTATCCGCACGGGGGGTAATGAAAAACTGTTTTTT.

For the CDR3, the DNA is TGTGCCAGCAGCGTAGGACTAGCGGGAGACGGTCATGAGCAGTTCTTC. This gives the protein CASSVGLAGDGHEQFF. The V call is TRBV9, the J call TRBJ2-1; 12 positions agree with TRBD2. The CDR3 runs 16 residues. J was trimmed by 8 bases and V by 0 bases; bases with no gene match: 6. Germline assignment: CDR1 SGDLS and CDR2 YYNGEE.

V usage is TRBV5-4 and J usage is TRBJ2-3, with 7 bases identical to TRBD1. V was pared by 2 bases and J by 4 bases, with 4 bases of the junction left unmatched. CDR1 and CDR2 (germline): SGHNT, YYREEE (reference sequence). CDR3 length equals 14 residues. The CDR3 DNA is TGTGCCAGCAGCTTCCTGCAGGGGGCAGATACGCAGTATTTT. Residues: CASSFLQGADTQYF.

The chain couples TRBV5-1 to TRBJ2-7; tentatively, D is TRBD1 (6 bases). The CDR3 extends over 14 amino acids. Deletions cut 0 bases from V and 5 bases from J, with 12 bases between. The germline V gene has CDR1 SGHRS and CDR2 YFSETQ. In DNA form, the CDR3 reads TGCGCCAGCAGCTTGGCAGGGGCGTCAAACGAGCAGTACTTC. It specifies CASSLAGASNEQYF.

V and J are TRBV9 and TRBJ2-3, with unresolved D. CDR1 is SGDLS and CDR2 is YYNGEE in the germline V gene. The CDR3 contains 13 residues. Trimming pared 3 bases from V and 5 bases from J, leaving 10 bases between. This CDR3 reads CASSGSGEDTQYF. CDR3 coding DNA: TGTGCCAGCAGCGGAAGTGGAGAAGATACGCAGTATTTT.

The chain recombines TRBV9 with TRBJ2-5; perhaps TRBD2 as D (7 bases). V was trimmed by 1 base and J by 1 base, leaving 11 bases between them. The length of the CDR3 is 15 residues. Germline CDR1 SGDLS, CDR2 YYNGEE. The CDR3 protein is CASSVWGGAQETQYF. The DNA of the CDR3 is TGTGCCAGCAGCGTATGGGGGGGGGCCCAAGAGACCCAGTACTTC. Full variable domain (missing parts from reference TRBV9 and TRBJ2-5): DSGVTQTPKHLITATGQRVTLRCSPRSGDLSVYWYQQSLDQGLQFLIQYYNGEERAKGNILERFSAQQFPDLHSELNLSSLELGDSALYFCASSVWGGAQETQYFGPGTRLLVL.

The chain's CDR3 is CASSPTTGGTEAFF. In DNA form, the CDR3 reads TGTGCCAGCTCACCAACAACAGGGGGCACTGAAGCTTTCTTT. The V call is TRBV18, the J call TRBJ1-1, with TRBD1 matching over 8 bases. CDR1 KGHSH and CDR2 LQKENI come from the germline V gene. V lost 2 bases and J lost 4; bases outside the gene matches: 3. The CDR3 has 14 amino acids. The whole variable domain, filled in from reference TRBV18 and TRBJ1-1, reads NAGVMQNPRHLVRRRGQEARLRCSPMKGHSHVYWYRQLPEEGLKFMVYLQKENIIDESGMPKERFSAEFPKEGPSILRIQQVVRGDSAAYFCASSPTTGGTEAFFGQGTRLTVV.

The chain recombines TRBV6-5 with TRBJ1-1; the match to TRBD1 covers 7 bases. The length of the CDR3 is 13 residues. The ends lost 5 bases at V and 6 bases at J; junction bases unmatched: 6. Germline V gene data show CDR1 as MNHEY and CDR2 as SVGAGI. CDR3 amino acids: CASSQTGLPEAFF. CDR3 bases: TGTGCCAGCAGTCAGACAGGGCTCCCTGAAGCTTTCTTT.

The rearrangement joins TRBV7-8 to TRBJ2-5; tentative D call: TRBD2 (6 bases). Germline V gene sequence: CDR1 SGHVS, CDR2 FQNEAQ. V was trimmed by 5 bases and J by 2 bases, leaving 9 bases between them. The CDR3 totals 13 residues. In nucleotides, the CDR3 is TGTGCCAGCAGCCGGGACTCACAAGAGACCCAGTACTTC. It specifies CASSRDSQETQYF.

The rearrangement links TRBV5-1 to TRBJ2-2, with a tentative D call TRBD1 (5 bases). Germline V gene data show CDR1 as SGHRS and CDR2 as YFSETQ. The CDR3 runs to 15 residues. The V and J ends lost 0 bases and 2 bases respectively, with 8 bases between them. The CDR3 is CASSLGQGNTGELFF. The CDR3 region has the DNA TGCGCCAGCAGCTTGGGGCAGGGAAACACCGGGGAGCTGTTTTTT.

The V call is TRBV19, the J call TRBJ2-2, with D possibly TRBD2 on 6 matching bases. The germline CDR1 and CDR2 sequences are LNHDA and SQIVND (reference sequence). Trimming left V 4 bases short and J 7 bases short, with 19 bases between. The CDR3 is 16 amino acids. CDR3 sequence reads: CASSKMGGTYHGELFF. CDR3 in DNA: TGTGCCAGTAGTAAGATGGGCGGGACGTACCACGGGGAGCTGTTTTTT.

The rearrangement joins TRBV6-1 to TRBJ1-3; TRBD1 agrees at 10 bases. Per germline, CDR1 MNHNS and CDR2 SASEGT. V trimming: 6 bases; J trimming: 2 bases; junction bases outside the gene matches: 10. The CDR3 has 17 residues. CDR3 protein: CASREPGQGRPGNTIYF. In DNA, the CDR3 is TGTGCCAGCAGAGAACCGGGACAGGGGAGGCCTGGAAACACCATATATTTT.

The V call is TRBV7-8, the J call TRBJ2-1; 8 positions match TRBD2. The V gene's germline CDR1 is SGHVS and CDR2 FQNEAQ. The CDR3 extends over 15 amino acids. V lost 5 bases to trimming and J lost 7 bases; unmatched junction nucleotides: 10. CDR3 protein: CASSRVLRGGNEQFF. The CDR3 DNA follows: TGTGCCAGCAGCCGTGTCCTTCGGGGGGGAAATGAGCAGTTCTTC.

The V gene is TRBV7-8, the J gene TRBJ1-2, with a tentative D call TRBD1 (6 bases). The CDR3 consists of 11 residues. Germline loops: CDR1 SGHVS, CDR2 FQNEAQ. V lost 2 bases, J lost 8 bases, and 6 bases lay in between. CDR3 protein: CASSLQGGYTF. In DNA, the CDR3 is TGTGCCAGCAGCTTACAGGGGGGCTACACCTTC. The full variable domain, in which reference TRBV7-8 and TRBJ1-2 provide the parts outside the CDR3, is GAGVSQSPRYKVAKRGQDVALRCDPISGHVSLFWYQQALGQGPEFLTYFQNEAQLDKSGLPSDRFFAERPEGSVSTLKIQRTQQEDSAVYLCASSLQGGYTFGSGTRLTVV.

The chain has TRBV7-2 and TRBJ2-7; 13 nucleotides match TRBD2. J gave up 6 bases and V 5 bases, and 4 bases lay outside the gene matches. Germline CDR1 SGHTA, CDR2 FQGNSA. There are 14 residues in the CDR3. The CDR3 DNA reads TGTGCCAGCAGCCCCACTAGCGGGAGGGCCGAGCAGTACTTC. Translation gives CASSPTSGRAEQYF.

The chain has TRBV5-1 and TRBJ1-2; a possible D gene is TRBD1 (6 bases). Trimming shortened V by 0 bases and J by 8 bases, and 17 bases separated the two germline ends. CDR1 SGHRS and CDR2 YFSETQ come from the germline V gene. The CDR3 has 15 residues. CDR3 residues: CASSLAPGGPDGYTF. The CDR3 bases are TGCGCCAGCAGCTTGGCCCCCGGGGGGCCGGACGGCTACACCTTC.

The rearrangement joins TRBV30 to TRBJ1-2, with 11 positions matching TRBD1. CDR3 size: 14 residues. CDR1 is GTSNPN and CDR2 is SVGIG in the germline V gene (reference sequence). Trimming removed 3 bases from V and 7 bases from J; junction bases left unmatched: 7. The CDR3 region is CAWRTRTGGGGYTF. CDR3 nucleotide sequence: TGTGCCTGGAGGACCCGGACAGGGGGCGGTGGCTACACCTTC.

The V call is TRBV7-3, the J call TRBJ1-1; tentative D call: TRBD1 (6 bases). From germline, CDR1 is SGHTA and CDR2 FQGTGA. This CDR3 has 14 residues. V lost 6 bases and J 3 bases, leaving 14 bases between the germline ends. The CDR3 DNA is TGTGCCAGCAGTTCTACAGGGTCCGACACTGAAGCTTTCTTT. Encoded protein: CASSSTGSDTEAFF.

The V and J genes are TRBV6-5 and TRBJ2-6, with D unclear. Trimming shortened V by 4 bases and J by 2 bases, and 6 bases separated the two germline ends. The germline V gene encodes CDR1 MNHEY and CDR2 SVGAGI. The CDR3 extends over 14 amino acids. The CDR3 protein is CASSSGPGANVLTF. The CDR3 DNA reads TGTGCCAGCAGTTCAGGCCCTGGGGCCAACGTCCTGACTTTC.

V is TRBV19 and J is TRBJ2-2, with TRBD2 as a possible D gene (6 bases). Trimming left V 3 bases short and J 3 bases short, with 20 bases between. The germline CDR1 and CDR2 sequences are LNHDA and SQIVND (reference sequence). This CDR3 is 18 amino acids long. The CDR3 DNA sequence: TGTGCCAGTAGTATTGGAAAGGGGAGGTTACTGGACACCGGGGAGCTGTTTTTT. It encodes CASSIGKGRLLDTGELFF.

The chain carries TRBV2 and TRBJ2-7; no firm D call. Germline CDR1 SNHLY, CDR2 FYNNEI. Deletions cut 4 bases from V and 6 bases from J, with 10 bases between. CDR3 length: 12 amino acids. The CDR3 loop reads CASSAVFSEQYF. In DNA form, the CDR3 reads TGTGCCAGCAGTGCAGTTTTCAGCGAGCAGTACTTC.

The chain employs TRBV7-9 and TRBJ2-1; D might be TRBD2 (6 bases). Trimming cost V 4 bases and J 8 bases, with 12 bases left between them. Germline loops: CDR1 SEHNR, CDR2 FQNEAQ (reference sequence). The CDR3 is made up of 13 amino acids. The CDR3 DNA sequence: TGTGCCAGCAGCTCCCGGACTATAGATGAGCAGTTCTTC. Its translation is CASSSRTIDEQFF.